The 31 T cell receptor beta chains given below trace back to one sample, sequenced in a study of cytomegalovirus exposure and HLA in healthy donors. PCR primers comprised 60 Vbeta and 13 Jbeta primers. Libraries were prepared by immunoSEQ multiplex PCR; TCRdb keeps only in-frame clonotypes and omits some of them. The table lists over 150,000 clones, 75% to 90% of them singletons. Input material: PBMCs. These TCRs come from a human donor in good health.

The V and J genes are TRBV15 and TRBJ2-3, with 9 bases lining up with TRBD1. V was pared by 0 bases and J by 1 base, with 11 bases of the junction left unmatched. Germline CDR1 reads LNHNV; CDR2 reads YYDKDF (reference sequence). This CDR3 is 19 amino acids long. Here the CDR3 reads CATSRDVVRDRAGTDTQYF. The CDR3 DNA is TGTGCCACCAGCAGAGATGTCGTTCGGGACAGGGCCGGCACAGATACGCAGTATTTT.

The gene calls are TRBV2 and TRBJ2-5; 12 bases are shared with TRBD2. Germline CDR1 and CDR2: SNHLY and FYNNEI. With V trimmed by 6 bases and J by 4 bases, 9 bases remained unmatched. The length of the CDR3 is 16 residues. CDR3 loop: CASSELAGGVGETQYF. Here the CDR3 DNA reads TGTGCCAGCAGCGAGCTAGCGGGGGGGGTGGGAGAGACCCAGTACTTC.

CDR3 sequence reads: CASRLASSYEQYF. CDR3 nucleotide sequence: TGTGCCAGCAGACTAGCCTCCAGCTACGAGCAGTACTTC. V gene TRBV7-2 combines with J gene TRBJ2-7, with TRBD2 as a possible D gene (6 bases). Trimming shortened V by 6 bases and J by 3 bases, and 12 bases separated the two germline ends. From germline, CDR1 is SGHTA and CDR2 FQGNSA. CDR3 length: 13 residues.

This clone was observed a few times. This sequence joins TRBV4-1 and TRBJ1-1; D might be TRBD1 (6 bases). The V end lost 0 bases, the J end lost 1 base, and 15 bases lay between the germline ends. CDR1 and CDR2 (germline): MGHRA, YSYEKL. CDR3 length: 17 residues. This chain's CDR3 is CASSQEVGSGANTEAFF. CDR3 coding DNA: TGCGCCAGCAGCCAAGAGGTGGGGTCAGGGGCGAACACTGAAGCTTTCTTT.

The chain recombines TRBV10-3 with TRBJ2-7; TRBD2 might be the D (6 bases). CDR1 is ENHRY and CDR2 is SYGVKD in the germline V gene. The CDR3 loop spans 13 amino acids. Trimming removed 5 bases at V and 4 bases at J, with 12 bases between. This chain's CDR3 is CAISWLSGYEQYF. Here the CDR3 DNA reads TGTGCCATCAGTTGGCTTAGCGGATACGAGCAGTACTTC.

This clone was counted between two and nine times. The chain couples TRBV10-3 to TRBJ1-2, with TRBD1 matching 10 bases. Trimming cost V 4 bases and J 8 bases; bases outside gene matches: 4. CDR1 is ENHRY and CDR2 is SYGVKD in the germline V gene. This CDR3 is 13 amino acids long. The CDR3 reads CAISAGTGEGYTF. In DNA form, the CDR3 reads TGTGCCATCAGTGCCGGGACAGGGGAGGGCTACACCTTC.

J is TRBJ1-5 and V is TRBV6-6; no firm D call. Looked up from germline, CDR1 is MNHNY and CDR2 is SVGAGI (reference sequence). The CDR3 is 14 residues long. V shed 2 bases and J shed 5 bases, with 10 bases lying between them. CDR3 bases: TGTGCCAGCAGTTACGTCGGGTATCATCAGCCCCAGCATTTT. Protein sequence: CASSYVGYHQPQHF.

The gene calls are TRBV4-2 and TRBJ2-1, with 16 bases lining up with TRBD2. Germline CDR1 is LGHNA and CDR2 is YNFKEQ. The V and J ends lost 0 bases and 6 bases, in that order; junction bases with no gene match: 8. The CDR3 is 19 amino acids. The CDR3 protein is CASSQDGTSGGAFRNEQFF. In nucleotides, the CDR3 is TGTGCCAGCAGCCAAGATGGGACTAGCGGGGGGGCCTTCCGCAATGAGCAGTTCTTC.

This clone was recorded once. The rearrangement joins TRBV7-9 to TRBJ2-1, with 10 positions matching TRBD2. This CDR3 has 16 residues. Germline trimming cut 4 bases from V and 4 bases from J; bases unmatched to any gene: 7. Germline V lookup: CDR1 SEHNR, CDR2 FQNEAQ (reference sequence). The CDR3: CASSSTKRGGYNEQFF. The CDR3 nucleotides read TGTGCCAGCAGCTCTACTAAGCGGGGGGGGTACAATGAGCAGTTCTTC.

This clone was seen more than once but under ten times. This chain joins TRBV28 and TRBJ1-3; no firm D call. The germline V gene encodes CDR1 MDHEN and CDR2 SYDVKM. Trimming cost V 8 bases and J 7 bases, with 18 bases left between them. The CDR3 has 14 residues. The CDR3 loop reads CASFTSPFANTIYF. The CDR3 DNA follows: TGTGCCAGCTTTACCTCCCCCTTTGCGAACACCATATATTTT.

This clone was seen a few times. DNA of the CDR3: TGTGCCAGCAGCCGCGATAATACGATTCGGGGCTACACCTTC. Its translation is CASSRDNTIRGYTF. V usage is TRBV6-5 and J usage is TRBJ1-2; the D is unclear. This CDR3 is built from 14 residues. The germline gives CDR1 MNHEY, CDR2 SVGAGI. V lost 6 bases to trimming and J lost 8 bases, with 19 bases between them.

The CDR3 loop reads CASSQASSGDPYEQYF. CDR3 coding DNA: TGTGCCAGCAGCCAAGCCTCATCGGGGGACCCCTACGAGCAGTACTTC. The V and J genes are TRBV4-2 and TRBJ2-7; possibly TRBD2 for D (6 bases). Germline assignment: CDR1 LGHNA and CDR2 YNFKEQ. This CDR3 region has 16 residues. V was trimmed by 1 base and J by 2 bases, leaving 15 bases between them.

As DNA, the CDR3 is TGTGCCAGCAGCTTAGGTTCGGGGAACACTGAAGCTTTCTTT. This translates into CASSLGSGNTEAFF. The chain joins TRBV5-4 to TRBJ1-1; D is undetermined. Germline V lookup: CDR1 SGHNT, CDR2 YYREEE (reference sequence). The CDR3 has 14 residues. V gave up 2 bases and J gave up 1 base, with 9 bases separating them.

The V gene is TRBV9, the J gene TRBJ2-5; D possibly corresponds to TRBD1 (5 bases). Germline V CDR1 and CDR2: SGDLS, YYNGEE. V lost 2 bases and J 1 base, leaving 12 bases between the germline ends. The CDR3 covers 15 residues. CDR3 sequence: CASSVTPQGQETQYF. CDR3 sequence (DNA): TGTGCCAGCAGCGTTACCCCCCAGGGCCAAGAGACCCAGTACTTC.

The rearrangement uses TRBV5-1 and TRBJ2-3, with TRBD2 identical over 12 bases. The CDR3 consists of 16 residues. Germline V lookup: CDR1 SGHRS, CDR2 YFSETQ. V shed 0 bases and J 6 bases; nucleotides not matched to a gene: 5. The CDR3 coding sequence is TGCGCCAGCAGCTTGGTCTCTAGCGGGGGGGGTGATACGCAGTATTTT. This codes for CASSLVSSGGGDTQYF.

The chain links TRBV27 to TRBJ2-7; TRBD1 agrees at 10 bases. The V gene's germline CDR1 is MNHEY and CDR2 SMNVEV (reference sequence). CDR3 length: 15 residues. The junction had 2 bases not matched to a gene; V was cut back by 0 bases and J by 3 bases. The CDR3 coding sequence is TGTGCCAGCAGTTTATCTGGGACAGGGGTCTACGAGCAGTACTTC. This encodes CASSLSGTGVYEQYF.

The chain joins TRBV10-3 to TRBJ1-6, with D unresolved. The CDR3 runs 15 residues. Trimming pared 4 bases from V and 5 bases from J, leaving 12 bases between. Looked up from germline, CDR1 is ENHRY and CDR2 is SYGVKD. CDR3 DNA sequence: TGTGCCATCAGTGCTCGGGAGGTGCATAATTCACCCCTCCACTTT. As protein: CAISAREVHNSPLHF.

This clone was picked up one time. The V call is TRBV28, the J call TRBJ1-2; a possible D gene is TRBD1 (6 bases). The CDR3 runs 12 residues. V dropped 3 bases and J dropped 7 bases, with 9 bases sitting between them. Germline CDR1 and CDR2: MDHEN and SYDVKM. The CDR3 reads CASSFDRRGYTF. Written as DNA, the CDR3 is TGTGCCAGCAGTTTCGACAGGCGTGGCTACACCTTC.

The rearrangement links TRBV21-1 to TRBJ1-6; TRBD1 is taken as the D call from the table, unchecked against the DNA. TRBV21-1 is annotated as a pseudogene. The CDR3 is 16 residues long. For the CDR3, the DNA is TGTGCCAGCAGACCTAACACAGGGGGCGAGAATTCACCCCTCCACTTT. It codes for CASRPNTGGENSPLHF.

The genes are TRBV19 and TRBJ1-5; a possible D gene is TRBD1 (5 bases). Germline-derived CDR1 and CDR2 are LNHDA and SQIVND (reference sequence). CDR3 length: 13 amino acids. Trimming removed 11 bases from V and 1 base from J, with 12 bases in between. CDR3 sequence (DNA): TGTGCCGCCCGGGGGGAGAGCAATCAGCCCCAGCATTTT. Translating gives CAARGESNQPQHF.

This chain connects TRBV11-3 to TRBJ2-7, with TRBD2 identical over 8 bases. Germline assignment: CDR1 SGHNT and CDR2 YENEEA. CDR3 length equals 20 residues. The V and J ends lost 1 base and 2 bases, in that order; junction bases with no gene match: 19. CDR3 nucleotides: TGTGCCAGCAGCTTAGCCCGATTAGGCGGGGGGCGCCTTATGGCCTACGAGCAGTACTTC. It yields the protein CASSLARLGGGRLMAYEQYF.

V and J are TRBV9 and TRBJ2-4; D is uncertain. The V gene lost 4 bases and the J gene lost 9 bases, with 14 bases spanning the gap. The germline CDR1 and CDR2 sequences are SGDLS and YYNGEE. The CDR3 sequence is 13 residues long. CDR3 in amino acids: CASSSGEPGIQYF. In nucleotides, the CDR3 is TGTGCCAGCAGCTCCGGTGAGCCGGGCATTCAGTACTTC.

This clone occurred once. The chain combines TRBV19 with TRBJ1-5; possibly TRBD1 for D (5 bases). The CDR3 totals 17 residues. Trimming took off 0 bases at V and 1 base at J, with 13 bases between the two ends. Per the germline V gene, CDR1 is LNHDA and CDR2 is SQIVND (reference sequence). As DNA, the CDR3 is TGTGCCAGTAGTATAGAAGGGGCCAGAGGAAGCAATCAGCCCCAGCATTTT. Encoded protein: CASSIEGARGSNQPQHF.

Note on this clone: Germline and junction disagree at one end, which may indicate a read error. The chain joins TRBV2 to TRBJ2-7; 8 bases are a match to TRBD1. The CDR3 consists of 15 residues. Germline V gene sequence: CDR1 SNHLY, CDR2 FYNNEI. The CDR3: CASSDIGQGPYGQYF. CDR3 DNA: TGTGCCAGCAGTGATATTGGACAGGGTCCTTACGGGCAGTACTTC. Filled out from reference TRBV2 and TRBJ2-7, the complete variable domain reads EPEVTQTPSHQVTQMGQEVILRCVPISNHLYFYWYRQILGQKVEFLVSFYNNEISEKSEIFDDQFSVERPDGSNFTLKIRSTKLEDSAMYFCASSDIGQGPYGQYFGPGTRLTVT.

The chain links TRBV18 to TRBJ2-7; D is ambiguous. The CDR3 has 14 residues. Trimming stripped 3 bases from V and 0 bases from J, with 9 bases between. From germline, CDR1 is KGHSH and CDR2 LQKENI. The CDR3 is CASSPERSSYEQYF. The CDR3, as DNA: TGTGCCAGCTCACCGGAGAGAAGCTCCTACGAGCAGTACTTC. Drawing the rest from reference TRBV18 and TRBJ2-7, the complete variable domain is NAGVMQNPRHLVRRRGQEARLRCSPMKGHSHVYWYRQLPEEGLKFMVYLQKENIIDESGMPKERFSAEFPKEGPSILRIQQVVRGDSAAYFCASSPERSSYEQYFGPGTRLTVT.

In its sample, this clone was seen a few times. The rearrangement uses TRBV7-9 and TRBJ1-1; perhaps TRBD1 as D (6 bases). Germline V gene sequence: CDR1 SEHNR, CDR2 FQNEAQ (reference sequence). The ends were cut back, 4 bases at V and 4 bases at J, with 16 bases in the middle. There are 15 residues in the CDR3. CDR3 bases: TGTGCCAGCAGCTACCCACAGGGCGGGGGCACTGAAGCTTTCTTT. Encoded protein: CASSYPQGGGTEAFF. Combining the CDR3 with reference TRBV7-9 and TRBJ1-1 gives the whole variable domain DTGVSQNPRHKITKRGQNVTFRCDPISEHNRLYWYRQTLGQGPEFLTYFQNEAQLEKSRLLSDRFSAERPKGSFSTLEIQRTEQGDSAMYLCASSYPQGGGTEAFFGQGTRLTVV.

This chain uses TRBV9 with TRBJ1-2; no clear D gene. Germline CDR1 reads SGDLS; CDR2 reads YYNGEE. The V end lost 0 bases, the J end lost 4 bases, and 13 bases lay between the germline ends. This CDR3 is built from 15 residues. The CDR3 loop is CASSVAPTDSYGYTF. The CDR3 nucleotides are TGTGCCAGCAGCGTAGCTCCCACGGACTCCTATGGCTACACCTTC.

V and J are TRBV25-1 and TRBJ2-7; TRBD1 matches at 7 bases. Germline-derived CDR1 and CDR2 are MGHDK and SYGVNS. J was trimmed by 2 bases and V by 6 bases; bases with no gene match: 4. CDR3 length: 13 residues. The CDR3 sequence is CASRPTGTYEQYF. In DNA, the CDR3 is TGTGCCAGCAGGCCGACAGGGACCTACGAGCAGTACTTC.

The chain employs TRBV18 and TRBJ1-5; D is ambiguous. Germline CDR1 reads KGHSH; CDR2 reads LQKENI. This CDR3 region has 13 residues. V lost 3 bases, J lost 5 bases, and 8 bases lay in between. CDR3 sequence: CASSPAGDQPQHF. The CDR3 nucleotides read TGTGCCAGCTCACCCGCAGGTGATCAGCCCCAGCATTTT. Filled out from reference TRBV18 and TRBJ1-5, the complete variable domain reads NAGVMQNPRHLVRRRGQEARLRCSPMKGHSHVYWYRQLPEEGLKFMVYLQKENIIDESGMPKERFSAEFPKEGPSILRIQQVVRGDSAAYFCASSPAGDQPQHFGDGTRLSIL.

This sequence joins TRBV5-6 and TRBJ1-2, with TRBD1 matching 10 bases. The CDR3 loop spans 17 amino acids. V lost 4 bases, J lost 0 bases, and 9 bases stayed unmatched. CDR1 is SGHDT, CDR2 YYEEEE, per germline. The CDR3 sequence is CASSARLTGGPNYGYTF. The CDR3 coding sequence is TGTGCCAGCAGCGCCCGTTTGACAGGGGGCCCTAACTATGGCTACACCTTC.

In nucleotides, the CDR3 is TGCGCCAGCAGCCACCCCGGGCGAGGGGGTATCACTGAAGCTTTCTTT. Encoded protein: CASSHPGRGGITEAFF. V is TRBV4-3 and J is TRBJ1-1; D might be TRBD1 (6 bases). The CDR3 has 16 residues. Germline V gives CDR1 LGHNA, CDR2 YSLEER. V lost 3 bases and J 4 bases, leaving 18 bases between the germline ends.